A selection of T cell receptor beta chains follows, all from one sample in a study of control samples from healthy donors and cancer patients. TCRdb's copy holds only in-frame clones and misses some; the assay was immunoSEQ multiplex PCR. The data contain 90,000 or so clones, approximately 84% of them singletons. The sequenced material came from PBMCs. The source is a man in his sixties or seventies with lung cancer. The CDR3 runs from the conserved cysteine through the conserved F or W. A D gene is named only where the DNA matches it firmly. Only some rows state a clone size, as once, few, many or a class for expanded clones.

TRBJ2-7 TRBD1 . TRBV5-1 CASSIRPGQGTYEQYF TGCGCCAGCAGCATTAGACCGGGACAGGGTACCTACGAGCAGTACTTC
TRBJ1-4 . . TRBV18 CASSPSVGGYENLFF TGTGCCAGCTCACCATCGGTAGGGGGGTATGAAAACCTGTTTTTT
TRBJ2-6 TRBD2 . TRBV24-1 CAIGRPGANVLTF TGTGCCATCGGGAGGCCTGGGGCCAACGTCCTGACTTTC
TRBJ2-7 TRBD2 . TRBV13 CASSPWSGDSYEQYF TGTGCCAGCAGCCCCTGGAGCGGGGACTCCTACGAGCAGTACTTC
TRBJ2-5 . . TRBV19 CASSRGGGGESQETQYF TGTGCCAGTAGTAGAGGAGGGGGCGGTGAGTCCCAAGAGACCCAGTACTTC
TRBJ1-1 . . TRBV27 CASRPTVMNTEAFF TGTGCCAGCAGGCCGACAGTGATGAACACTGAAGCTTTCTTT
TRBJ2-6 TRBD1 . TRBV7-3 CASSSTGAGANVLTF TGTGCCAGCAGCTCAACAGGGGCTGGGGCCAACGTCCTGACTTTC
TRBJ2-7 TRBD1 . TRBV11-2 CASSGTGLYEQYF TGTGCCAGCAGCGGGACAGGGCTATACGAGCAGTACTTC
TRBJ1-4 . . TRBV5-5 CASSLEGLTNEKLFF TGTGCCAGCAGCTTGGAAGGGCTAACTAATGAAAAACTGTTTTTT
TRBJ2-3 TRBD1 . TRBV10-3 CAISESFEGATQYF TGTGCCATCAGTGAGTCGTTTGAGGGGGCTACGCAGTATTTT
TRBJ2-3 . once TRBV2 CASSVFTGGTDTQYF TGTGCCAGCAGTGTCTTCACCGGGGGCACAGATACGCAGTATTTT
TRBJ1-1 . . TRBV27 CASSLGQINTEAFF TGTGCCAGCAGTTTAGGGCAGATTAACACTGAAGCTTTCTTT
TRBJ2-7 . . TRBV7-8 CASSLELPYEQYF TGTGCCAGCAGCTTGGAACTACCCTACGAGCAGTACTTC
TRBJ2-3 TRBD2 . TRBV10-1 CASSPGTTSTDTQYF TGCGCCAGCAGTCCCGGGACTACCAGCACAGATACGCAGTATTTT
TRBJ2-7 . . TRBV11-2 CASSFRTVTYKYEQYF TGTGCCAGCAGCTTCCGGACTGTCACCTACAAGTACGAGCAGTACTTC
TRBJ1-2 TRBD1 . TRBV29-1 CSVEAGQGGVLNYGYTF TGCAGCGTTGAAGCAGGACAGGGAGGAGTGCTCAACTATGGCTACACCTTC
TRBJ1-2 TRBD1 . TRBV5-5 CASSSRTGGRGGYTF TGTGCCAGCAGCTCACGGACAGGGGGCAGGGGTGGCTACACCTTC
TRBJ2-3 . . TRBV11-2 CASSLIRVTDTQYF TGTGCCAGCAGCTTAATCAGGGTCACAGATACGCAGTATTTT
TRBJ1-5 . . TRBV19 CASRDRGRNQPQHF TGTGCCAGTAGAGATAGGGGAAGGAATCAGCCCCAGCATTTT
TRBJ2-3 TRBD2 . TRBV6-2/TRBV6-3 CASSYSVSGAWDTQYF TGTGCCAGCAGTTACTCAGTTAGCGGGGCGTGGGATACGCAGTATTTT
TRBJ2-5 . . TRBV18 CASSPQGYETQYF TGTGCCAGCTCACCACAGGGGTATGAGACCCAGTACTTC
TRBJ2-7 TRBD1 once TRBV7-2 CASSPGQAYKQYF TGTGCCAGCAGCCCCGGACAGGCCTACAAGCAGTACTTC
TRBJ2-1 . . TRBV19 CASSIAGPLYNEQFF TGTGCCAGTAGTATAGCGGGCCCCCTTTACAATGAGCAGTTCTTC
TRBJ1-5 . . TRBV11-2 CASSPNSGINSNQPQHF TGTGCCAGCAGCCCTAATTCTGGCATCAATAGCAATCAGCCCCAGCATTTT
TRBJ2-6 TRBD1 . TRBV7-3 CASSPPDRAGANVLTF TGTGCCAGCAGCCCGCCTGACAGGGCTGGGGCCAACGTCCTGACTTTC
TRBJ1-2 . . TRBV7-8 CASSSNVGGQGYGYTF TGTGCCAGCAGCTCGAACGTAGGGGGGCAGGGCTATGGCTACACCTTC
TRBJ2-7 TRBD1 . TRBV19 CASSTRQGRTYEQYF TGTGCCAGTAGTACTCGACAGGGGCGCACCTACGAGCAGTACTTC
TRBJ2-7 . . TRBV27 CASSIYPRTDYEQYF TGTGCCAGCAGTATATACCCCCGGACAGACTACGAGCAGTACTTC
TRBJ2-2 TRBD2 . TRBV5-4 CASSRSSGGVTGELFF TGTGCCAGCAGCCGATCTAGCGGGGGGGTTACCGGGGAGCTGTTTTTT
TRBJ2-3 . . TRBV12-3/TRBV12-4 CASSLLMSRGQYF TGTGCCAGCAGTTTACTTATGTCACGCGGGCAGTATTTT
TRBJ1-6 . once TRBV24-1 CATSDLNYGRTPNLLHNSPLHF TGTGCCACCAGTGATTTGAATTACGGTAGGACACCCAACCTTCTTCATAATTCACCCCTCCACTTT
TRBJ1-1 . . TRBV7-3 CASSESVSTEAFF TGTGCCAGCAGCGAGTCGGTCAGCACTGAAGCTTTCTTT
TRBJ1-3 . . TRBV5-6 CASQTEVSGNTIYF TGTGCCAGCCAAACGGAGGTCTCTGGAAACACCATATATTTT
TRBJ2-3 TRBD2 . TRBV9 CASSVVGGGIDTQYF TGTGCCAGCAGCGTAGTTGGCGGGGGGATAGATACGCAGTATTTT
TRBJ1-1 . . TRBV10-3 CAIRQARDNTEAFF TGTGCCATCAGACAGGCACGCGATAACACTGAAGCTTTCTTT
TRBJ2-5 . . TRBV7-2 CASSLDTGRGETQYF TGTGCCAGCAGCTTAGATACTGGCAGGGGAGAGACCCAGTACTTC
TRBJ2-5 . . TRBV9 CASSVEWGQETQYF TGTGCCAGCAGCGTAGAGTGGGGTCAAGAGACCCAGTACTTC
TRBJ2-5 TRBD1 . TRBV19 CASTKGAGETQYF TGTGCCAGTACGAAGGGGGCAGGAGAGACCCAGTACTTC
TRBJ1-1 . . TRBV11-2 CASSSKFENTEAFF TGTGCCAGCAGCTCTAAATTCGAGAACACTGAAGCTTTCTTT
TRBJ1-2 . once TRBV7-9 CASSFIRQIVSGYTF TGTGCCAGCAGCTTCATAAGACAGATCGTTTCTGGCTACACCTTC